The source of this TCR beta chain is a study of spatial heterogeneity in lung cancer. J was trimmed by 1 base and V by 2 bases; bases with no gene match: 5. The length of the CDR3 is 16 residues. Germline CDR1 reads MDHEN; CDR2 reads SYDVKM. Regarding the study as a whole: Counts of expanded intratumoral alpha and beta TCRs tracked tumor mutation counts.

With regard to this clonotype: The antigen is unknown.

From the 5' RACE reads, TCRdb called clonotypes with MiXCR, one entry per CDR3 protein. The repertoire holds tens of thousands of distinct CDR3 sequences, with about 15% as singletons. Sample time point: sample taken at primary tumor resection. This specimen consisted of lung tumor tissue, obtained at surgery. The clonotype comes from a female donor with early-stage non-small cell lung cancer. V and J are TRBV28 and TRBJ2-7; 10 nucleotides align to TRBD2. The CDR3 is CASSLRLAGVSYEQYF. In DNA, the CDR3 is TGTGCCAGCAGTTTACGCCTAGCGGGAGTTTCCTACGAGCAGTACTTC.